These T cell receptor beta chains were read from a single sample in a study of cytomegalovirus exposure and HLA in healthy donors. Clones were read by immunoSEQ multiplex PCR, and TCRdb kept only the in-frame ones, dropping some. Of 200,000 to 250,000 clones in the sample, more than 65% are singletons; the top ten hold under 2%. Sequenced input: PBMCs. The receptors stem from a woman younger than 45 in good health and CMV-seronegative. Each CDR3 is given with its conserved first and last residue. The D gene is left open where the match is weak. Clone size is stated in some rows and not others, as once, few, many or a class when expanded.

size,J,V,D,DNA,CDR3
NA,TRBJ2-7,TRBV13,TRBD1,TGTGCCAGCAGCTGGGACAGGTCCTACGAGCAGTACTTC,CASSWDRSYEQYF
NA,TRBJ2-3,TRBV6-5,TRBD1,TGTGCCAGCAGTGAACAGGGGCACACAGATACGCAGTATTTT,CASSEQGHTDTQYF
NA,TRBJ2-3,TRBV10-1,NA,TGCGCCAGCAGTGAGGACAGACGCACAGATACGCAGTATTTT,CASSEDRRTDTQYF
NA,TRBJ1-1,TRBV19,TRBD1,TGTGCCAGTAGTTCGACAGGGGGCGTGATTGAAGCTTTCTTT,CASSSTGGVIEAFF
NA,TRBJ2-7,TRBV6-1,NA,TGTGCCAGCAGTGAAAGGTCTGGTGCGGGGCAGTACTTC,CASSERSGAGQYF
once,TRBJ1-2,TRBV5-1,TRBD1,TGCGCCAGCAGCTTATTGACAGGGGGCTATGGCTACACCTTC,CASSLLTGGYGYTF
NA,TRBJ1-6,TRBV6-1,TRBD1,TGTGCCAGCAGTGGGGGACAGGGGGTTCTAGGAGGGGGACCCCTCCACTTT,CASSGGQGVLGGGPLHF
NA,TRBJ1-4,TRBV25-1,NA,TGTGCCAGCAGTGACCCAAGACGAGGGTCCGGTAATGAAAAACTGTTTTTT,CASSDPRRGSGNEKLFF
few,TRBJ2-2,TRBV19,NA,TGTGCCAGTAGAGCCCAGGGGCGCGGCACCGGGGAGCTGTTTTTT,CASRAQGRGTGELFF
once,TRBJ2-5,TRBV6-6,NA,TGTGCCAGCAGTTACTGGGGGGGCGCGGAGACCCAGTACTTC,CASSYWGGAETQYF
NA,TRBJ2-2,TRBV9,NA,TGTGCCAGCAGCGTCAGGAACACCGGGGAGCTGTTTTTT,CASSVRNTGELFF
few,TRBJ2-7,TRBV27,TRBD2,TGTGCCAGCAGTTTATCGGGACTAGCGTCCTACGAGCAGTACTTC,CASSLSGLASYEQYF
NA,TRBJ1-5,TRBV11-2,NA,TGTGCCAGCAGCTTGGGGGGGAGCAATCAGCCCCAGCATTTT,CASSLGGSNQPQHF
NA,TRBJ1-1,TRBV1,NA,TGCACCAGCAGCCAACCGGGACAGGGGATGAACACTGAAGCTTTCTTT,CTSSQPGQGMNTEAFF